The 9 T cell receptor beta chains given below trace back to one sample, sequenced in a study of CD8 T cells in ankylosing spondylitis. Study conclusions and caveats: In ankylosing spondylitis blood, a motif of roughly 8 highly homologous TCR beta variants appeared characteristic.

TCRdb itself ran the 5' RACE reads through MiXCR, one entry per CDR3 protein. The repertoire holds a few hundred thousand distinct CDR3 sequences, with 6.5% to 10% as singletons. These receptors' antigens are unknown. The specimen sequenced was blood, either unsorted or a sorted T cell fraction (not recorded which). The receptors derive from a male donor with ankylosing spondylitis.

The chain links TRBV20-1 to TRBJ2-7; D gene ambiguous. The CDR3 is made up of 12 amino acids. Trimming took 3 bases from V and 2 from J, leaving 8 bases between them. In germline, CDR1 is DFQATT, CDR2 SNEGSKA (reference sequence). The CDR3 nucleotides are TGCAGTGCTAGGTCCCTTACCTACGAGCAGTACTTC. Encoded protein: CSARSLTYEQYF.

This clonotype was seen only a few times. The gene calls are TRBV20-1 and TRBJ1-4; maybe TRBD1 (5 bases). There are 14 residues in the CDR3. Germline values: CDR1 DFQATT, CDR2 SNEGSKA (reference sequence). Trimming shortened V by 0 bases and J by 7 bases, and 12 bases separated the two germline ends. The CDR3 DNA reads TGCAGTGCTAGAGAAGGAGCTAGGGGTGAAAAACTGTTTTTT. Its translation is CSAREGARGEKLFF.

The chain employs TRBV7-2 and TRBJ1-5; 8 bases are shared with TRBD1. V gave up 5 bases and J gave up 6 bases; unmatched junction bases: 9. Germline loops: CDR1 SGHTA, CDR2 FQGNSA. The CDR3 runs 15 residues. Here the CDR3 reads CASSLTGGLAQPQHF. The CDR3 bases are TGTGCCAGCAGCCTCACAGGGGGGCTTGCTCAGCCCCAGCATTTT. Full variable domain (missing parts from reference TRBV7-2 and TRBJ1-5): GAGVSQSPSNKVTEKGKDVELRCDPISGHTALYWYRQSLGQGLEFLIYFQGNSAPDKSGLPSDRFSAERTGGSVSTLTIQRTQQEDSAVYLCASSLTGGLAQPQHFGDGTRLSIL.

This clonotype was seen only a few times. The V and J genes are TRBV19 and TRBJ2-2; no clear D. The CDR3 totals 14 residues. Trimming pared 8 bases from V and 0 bases from J, leaving 10 bases between. Germline V gives CDR1 LNHDA, CDR2 SQIVND (reference sequence). The CDR3: CASGRRSNTGELFF. DNA for the CDR3: TGTGCCAGTGGGCGCAGATCGAACACCGGGGAGCTGTTTTTT. The full variable domain, completed using reference TRBV19 and TRBJ2-2, is DGGITQSPKYLFRKEGQNVTLSCEQNLNHDAMYWYRQDPGQGLRLIYYSQIVNDFQKGDIAEGYSVSREKKESFPLTVTSAQKNPTAFYLCASGRRSNTGELFFGEGSRLTVL.

In this sample, this clonotype turned up a few times. The V call is TRBV12-3 or TRBV12-4, the J call TRBJ2-1; D is ambiguous. Trimming took 2 bases from V and 9 from J, leaving 11 bases between them. CDR3 length equals 13 residues. CDR3 loop: CASSLRGPAEQFF. The CDR3 nucleotides are TGTGCCAGCAGTTTAAGAGGTCCTGCTGAGCAGTTCTTC.

This clonotype has more than one count but fewer than ten. The chain recombines TRBV7-8 with TRBJ2-1; TRBD2 aligns across 10 bases. CDR1 is SGHVS and CDR2 is FQNEAQ in the germline V gene. This CDR3 contains 17 residues. V lost 6 bases, J lost 7 bases, and 15 bases stayed unmatched. CDR3 sequence (DNA): TGTGCCAGCAGTCTACCTAGCGGGAGAGGGGGAGGGAATGAGCAGTTCTTC. It codes for CASSLPSGRGGGNEQFF.

This clonotype was picked up a small number of times. The chain recombines TRBV7-9 with TRBJ1-4, with a tentative D call TRBD1 (6 bases). V was clipped by 5 bases and J by 6 bases, with 13 bases between them. The germline gives CDR1 SEHNR, CDR2 FQNEAQ (reference sequence). The CDR3 sequence is 14 residues long. CDR3: CASSPDSWDEKLFF. For the CDR3, the DNA is TGTGCCAGCAGCCCGGACAGTTGGGATGAAAAACTGTTTTTT. Together with reference TRBV7-9 and TRBJ1-4, the CDR3 gives the full variable domain: DTGVSQNPRHKITKRGQNVTFRCDPISEHNRLYWYRQTLGQGPEFLTYFQNEAQLEKSRLLSDRFSAERPKGSFSTLEIQRTEQGDSAMYLCASSPDSWDEKLFFGSGTQLSVL.

The chain uses TRBV28 and TRBJ2-7; TRBD2 matches 15 bases. V gave up 5 bases and J gave up 3 bases; unmatched junction bases: 5. Germline CDR1 is MDHEN and CDR2 is SYDVKM. The CDR3 is 16 amino acids. CDR3 coding DNA: TGTGCCAGCAGTGGGGGACTAGCGGGAGGCCTCTACGAGCAGTACTTC. This gives the protein CASSGGLAGGLYEQYF.

This chain links TRBV7-9 with TRBJ1-2; possibly TRBD1 for D (5 bases). Germline-derived CDR1 and CDR2 are SEHNR and FQNEAQ (reference sequence). The length of the CDR3 is 14 residues. Deletions cut 1 base from V and 3 bases from J, with 9 bases between. CDR3 amino acids: CASSLVRGDYGYTF. The CDR3, as DNA: TGTGCCAGCAGCTTAGTGCGGGGGGACTATGGCTACACCTTC.